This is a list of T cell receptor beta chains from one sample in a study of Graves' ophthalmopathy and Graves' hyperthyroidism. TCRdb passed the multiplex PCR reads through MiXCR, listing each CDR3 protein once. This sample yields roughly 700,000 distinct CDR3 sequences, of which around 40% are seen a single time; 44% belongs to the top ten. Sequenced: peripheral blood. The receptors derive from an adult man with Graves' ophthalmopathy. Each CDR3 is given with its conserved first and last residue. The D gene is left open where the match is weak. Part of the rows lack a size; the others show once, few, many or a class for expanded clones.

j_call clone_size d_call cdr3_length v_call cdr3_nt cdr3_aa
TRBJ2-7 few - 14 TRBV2 TGTGCCAGCAGCTTGGGGCGGACCCCCTACGAGCAGTACTTC CASSLGRTPYEQYF
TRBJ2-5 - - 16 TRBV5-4 TGTGCCAGCAGCTTTGCGACAACCTATAGGGAAGAGACCCAGTACTTC CASSFATTYREETQYF
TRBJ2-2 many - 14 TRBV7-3 TGTGCCAGCAGCGCGACAGGTGGAACCGGGGAGCTGTTTTTT CASSATGGTGELFF
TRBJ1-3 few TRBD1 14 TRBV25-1 TGTGCCAGCAGCCAGGGACAGGCGGAAAACACCATATATTTT CASSQGQAENTIYF
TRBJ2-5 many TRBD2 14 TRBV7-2 TGTGCCAGCAACCTAGCGGGAGCTTCGGAGACCCAGTACTTC CASNLAGASETQYF
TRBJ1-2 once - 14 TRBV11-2 TGTGCCAGCAGCTTAGGGGCCGGCACCCATGGCTACACCTTC CASSLGAGTHGYTF
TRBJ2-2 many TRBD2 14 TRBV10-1 TGCGCCAGCAGTCTCCAAGCTAGCGGTGGGGAGCTGTTTTTT CASSLQASGGELFF
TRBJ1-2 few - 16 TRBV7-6 TGTGCCAGCAGCTTATCGACAACCGAATTAGGGTATGGCTACACCTTC CASSLSTTELGYGYTF
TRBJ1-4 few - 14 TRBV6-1 TGTGCCAGCAGTCCCGAGGAAATACATGAAAAACTGTTTTTT CASSPEEIHEKLFF
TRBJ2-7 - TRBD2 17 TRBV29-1 TGCAGCGTTAGATTACGGACTAGCGGGAGGGCCTCATACGAGCAGCACTTC CSVRLRTSGRASYEQHF